The 2 T cell receptor beta chains below were found in one sample sequenced in a study of molecular identifiers for immune sequencing clone quantification (dated by TCRdb to the late 2010s). To prepare the library, PCR was applied. TCRdb records NextSeq 500 as the sequencer. TCRdb ran its own pipeline on the public reads, namely fastp trimming at Q25 and MiXCR clone calling, and kept in-frame beta chains. One record per CDR3 amino acid sequence lists the most common genes and DNA. The sample table holds under 600,000 distinct CDR3 sequences, of which around 23% were seen once. Together, the top ten hold approximately 0.76% of the sample. The sequenced material came from naive CD8+ T cells from blood, with Jurkat cell RNA spiked in. Explained via the paper, the cell subset or site label denotes: FACS-sorted CD8+CD4-CCR7+CD45RA+ naive T cells. These receptors originate from a human donor in good health. Some libraries in this study had Jurkat cell RNA spiked in.

On this clonotype itself: Given a much more abundant clone one base away, this may be a read error. The chain carries TRBV4-3 and TRBJ1-1; TRBD1 aligns across 8 bases. Germline-derived CDR1 and CDR2 are LGHNA and YSLEER. The CDR3 sequence is 14 residues long. Unmatched junction bases numbered 9, after V lost 5 bases and J lost 7 bases. CDR3 loop: CASSFGQGGGEAFF. In DNA, the CDR3 is TGCGCCAGCAGCTTTGGACAGGGAGGGGGTGAAGCTTTCTTT.

This clonotype was recorded a few times. The V gene is TRBV6-6, the J gene TRBJ2-7; no clear D gene. The CDR3 has 18 residues. The V end lost 0 bases, the J end lost 3 bases, and 21 bases lay between the germline ends. Germline lookup yields CDR1 MNHNY and CDR2 SVGAGI (reference sequence). CDR3 region: CASSYSIEAPAPDYEQYF. CDR3 nucleotide sequence: TGTGCCAGCAGTTACTCGATCGAGGCCCCGGCTCCCGACTACGAGCAGTACTTC.